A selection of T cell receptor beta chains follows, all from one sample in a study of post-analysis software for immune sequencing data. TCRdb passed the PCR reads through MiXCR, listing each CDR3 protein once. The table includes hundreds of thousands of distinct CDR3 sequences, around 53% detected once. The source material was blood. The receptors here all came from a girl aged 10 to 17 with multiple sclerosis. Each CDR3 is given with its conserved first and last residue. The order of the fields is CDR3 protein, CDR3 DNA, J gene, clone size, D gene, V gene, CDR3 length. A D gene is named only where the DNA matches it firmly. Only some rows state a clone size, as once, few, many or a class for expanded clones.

CASSVQIGGAYNEQFF TGTGCCAGCAGCGTTCAGATCGGGGGAGCCTACAATGAGCAGTTCTTC TRBJ2-1 . . TRBV9 16
CASSYRTGSQETQYF TGCGCCAGCAGCTATCGGACAGGTTCACAAGAGACCCAGTACTTC TRBJ2-5 few TRBD1 TRBV5-1 15
CASSLQGSQPQHF TGTGCCAGCAGTTTGCAGGGGTCCCAACCCCAGCATTTT TRBJ1-5 . . TRBV6-1 13
CVSSLLTWTSGEAGANVLTF TGTGTCAGCAGCTTGTTGACCTGGACTAGCGGGGAGGCTGGGGCCAACGTCCTGACTTTC TRBJ2-6 . TRBD2 TRBV7-6 20
CASRTSGQPQHF TGTGCCAGCAGAACTTCCGGGCAGCCCCAGCATTTT TRBJ1-5 . . TRBV6-5 12
CASSAGRAGGPYNEQFF TGCGCCAGCAGCGCCGGACGTGCGGGGGGGCCCTACAATGAGCAGTTCTTC TRBJ2-1 . TRBD2 TRBV5-1 17
CATSAPYDSGSGKYEQYF TGTGCCACCAGTGCCCCCTATGACAGCGGGAGTGGAAAGTACGAGCAGTACTTC TRBJ2-7 few TRBD2 TRBV24-1 18
CASSLEGRMAKPYTF TGTGCCAGCAGCTTAGAGGGGAGGATGGCCAAACCCTACACCTTC TRBJ1-2 . . TRBV7-9 15
CASLPARLTGTSGETQFF TGTGCCAGCCTGCCCGCTAGACTGACCGGGACTAGCGGAGAGACCCAGTTCTTC TRBJ2-1 . TRBD2 TRBV27 18
CSARLAGGSEQYF TGCAGTGCTAGATTGGCGGGAGGCTCCGAGCAGTACTTC TRBJ2-7 . TRBD2 TRBV20-1 13
CSASKLAGGETQYF TGCAGTGCTAGTAAGCTAGCGGGAGGAGAGACCCAGTACTTC TRBJ2-5 . TRBD2 TRBV20-1 14
CASRETGGTEAFF TGTGCCAGCAGAGAAACAGGGGGCACTGAAGCTTTCTTT TRBJ1-1 . TRBD1 TRBV2 13
CASSLAAGGSGANVLTF TGCGCCAGCAGCTTGGCCGCGGGAGGATCCGGGGCCAACGTCCTGACTTTC TRBJ2-6 . TRBD2 TRBV5-1 17
CASSLRTSGGFGANVLTF TGTGCCAGCAGCTTACGGACTAGCGGGGGATTTGGGGCCAACGTCCTGACTTTC TRBJ2-6 . TRBD2 TRBV5-7 18